The sequence of this T cell receptor (beta chain) was determined in a study of T cells in Graves' hyperthyroidism and ophthalmopathy (dated by TCRdb to between 2018 and 2021). Turning to the overall study: To identify distinguishing TCR V-J signatures, a discovery cohort of 95 to 100 patients was used, comprising 40 to 45 with Graves' ophthalmopathy and around 60 with stable Graves' hyperthyroidism. Prospective prediction of ophthalmopathy was tested in an independent validation cohort of some 19 hyperthyroidism patients and 17 patients who later progressed to ophthalmopathy. Following sampling, methimazole starting at 30 mg daily was given to hyperthyroidism patients, and high-dose intravenous methylprednisolone was given to ophthalmopathy patients. The paper describes TCR Vbeta CDR3 sequencing of roughly 130 peripheral blood samples, made up of 43 ophthalmopathy patients, roughly 72 hyperthyroidism patients and 17 progressor patients. For training and testing, the 100 or so patients in the discovery cohort were randomly divided in a 7:3 ratio. In addition, the study compared T-cell repertoires in thyroid tissue and in blood from 6 or 7 Graves' hyperthyroidism patients.

A word on this clonotype: It lacks a known antigen. The input lacks base qualities; no much larger clone sits a single base away.

The TCR beta CDR3 regions were amplified from the RNA transcripts. The first round of RT-PCR for the TCR CDR3 was performed with the HTBI primer set and the Qiagen OneStep RT-PCR kit. Libraries were constructed in a second round of multiplex PCR, after which size selection and purification were performed. The libraries were sequenced on an Illumina HiSeq2000 using paired-end 100 bp reads. On the authors' methods: SOAPnuke was used to process the raw data, removing reads that contained adapters or uncalled bases, had a mean Phred below 15, or lacked an exact match to the constant primer or identifier. High-quality paired reads were merged with COPE v1.2.5, and unique nucleotide sequences were defined as clonotypes. Clonotypes were aligned to IMGT TRBV, TRBD and TRBJ reference segments using MiTCR v1.1. The analysis was restricted to V-J combinations with a frequency above 0.0001, which together covered 99.2% of the repertoires. A TCS score was defined as the ratio between F50 (clonal expansion) and ExV (chaos), using BLOSUM62-based TCRdist between CDR3 peptides within each V-J. Welch's t-statistics and random forest reduced around 520 V-J features to 10 to 15, which were used in a naive Bayes classifier (R e1071). The similarity between thyroid and blood repertoires was quantified using the Morisita-Horn index. TCRdb redid the processing of the public reads, applying fastp at Q25 and MiXCR, and retained in-frame beta chains. Duplicate CDR3 protein sequences are folded into a single record with the most common DNA and genes. For this entry, the V and J calls and clone size follow TCRdb and not the study's own pipeline. For this sample there are 550,000 to 700,000 distinct CDR3 sequences; approximately 44% appear just once. Around 19% of the sample lies in the top ten.

V is pared back by 3 bases and J by 10 bases, with 13 bases lying between the germline termini. CDR1 and CDR2 are drawn from the germline V gene: ENHRY, SYGVKD. Including cysteine and phenylalanine, the CDR3 has 14 amino acids. Only CDR3 DNA remains: 42 bases, in frame from the first base. What the research found in general, with its limitations: Most expanded thyroid clonotypes (frequency above 0.001) were also found in blood, which suggests that blood repertoires may mirror thyroid immune responses. In validation, the model predicted progression to ophthalmopathy with over 60% sensitivity and less than 80% specificity, a median of 6.5 months before onset. A 13 V-J signature model separated ophthalmopathy from stable hyperthyroidism, with roughly 88% sensitivity and roughly 81% specificity in cross-validation and 80%/75% in testing. Sample size was not statistically predetermined, and investigators were not blinded to group allocation.

Patients with uncontrolled infections, other autoimmune diseases, pregnancy or lactation were excluded. Clinical symptoms, serum thyroxine and TRAb, thyroid ultrasound, and orbital computed tomography formed the basis for the diagnoses. Total RNA was extracted using Trizol reagent, and RNA quality was assessed on an Agilent 2100 Bioanalyzer. The chain couples TRBV10-3 to TRBJ1-6; TRBD1 is perhaps the D gene, given 6 matching bases. Source material: peripheral blood or thyroid tissue (not recorded which). The receptor was isolated from an adult woman with Graves' disease, either hyperthyroidism or ophthalmopathy (not recorded which). The base sequence is TGTGCCATCAGTGACGGGACACCTAGATCACCCCTCCACTTT. The encoded protein is CAISDGTPRSPLHF.